The 9 T cell receptor beta chains below were found in one sample sequenced in a study of yellow fever vaccine responses in identical twins. Using its own MiXCR run on the RT-PCR reads, TCRdb lists one record per CDR3 protein. The table has about 20,000 distinct CDR3 sequences, approximately 79% seen once. Specimen: T cells from blood (PBMCs), unsorted or a sorted subset (not recorded which), collected before or after yellow fever vaccination (not recorded which). These receptors were obtained from a woman between 18 and 30 years old who received the yellow fever vaccine.

This chain connects TRBV5-4 to TRBJ2-1, with TRBD2 identical over 15 bases. Trimming removed 0 bases from V and 2 bases from J; junction bases left unmatched: 3. The CDR3 totals 18 residues. CDR1 and CDR2 from the germline V gene are SGHNT and YYREEE (reference sequence). CDR3 DNA: TGTGCCAGCAGCTTGGGGACTAGCGGGAGGGGGGCCTACAATGAGCAGTTCTTC. Protein: CASSLGTSGRGAYNEQFF. The variable domain in full, with the rest retrieved from reference TRBV5-4 and TRBJ2-1, is ETGVTQSPTHLIKTRGQQVTLRCSSQSGHNTVSWYQQALGQGPQFIFQYYREEENGRGNFPPRFSGLQFPNYSSELNVNALELDDSALYLCASSLGTSGRGAYNEQFFGPGTRLTVL.

In this sample, this clonotype turned up once. At one boundary the junction diverges from the germline segment, which might be a read error. The genes are TRBV11-1 and TRBJ1-1; D is unresolved. The CDR3 runs 13 residues. CDR1 and CDR2 (germline): SGHAT, FQDESV (reference sequence). The CDR3 loop is CASSFSPNTETFF. CDR3 DNA sequence: TGTGCCAGCAGCTTTAGTCCGAACACTGAAACTTTCTTT. The full variable domain, completed using reference TRBV11-1 and TRBJ1-1, is EAEVAQSPRYKITEKSQAVAFWCDPISGHATLYWYRQILGQGPELLVQFQDESVVDDSQLPKDRFSAERLKGVDSTLKIQPAELGDSAMYLCASSFSPNTETFFGQGTRLTVV.

The gene calls are TRBV3-1 and TRBJ2-4; D not resolved. Germline V gene lookup returns CDR1 LGHDT and CDR2 YNNKEL (reference sequence). Between the trimmed V and J ends, which lost 4 bases and 0 bases, there was a span of 10 bases. This CDR3 comprises 15 residues. The CDR3 loop is CASSPQRIAKNIQYF. The CDR3 coding sequence is TGTGCCAGCAGCCCCCAGAGGATAGCCAAAAACATTCAGTACTTC.

This clonotype was observed a few times. The V call is TRBV18, the J call TRBJ2-1; D is unresolved. V lost 5 bases, J lost 0 bases, and 14 bases lay in between. The CDR3 spans 16 residues. Germline-derived CDR1 and CDR2 are KGHSH and LQKENI. This CDR3 is CASSTITPSSYNEQFF. The CDR3 region has the DNA TGTGCCAGCTCAACCATTACCCCGAGCTCCTACAATGAGCAGTTCTTC.

In its sample, this clonotype was seen once. The chain joins TRBV23-1 to TRBJ2-3, with 7 bases aligning to TRBD1. TRBV23-1 is assigned to the ORF class and has an uncertain function. V shed 3 bases, J shed 2 bases, and the junction held 11 bases outside the gene matches. The CDR3 spans 17 residues. In nucleotides, the CDR3 is TGCGCCAGCAGTCACCGGGCCGTGAAGGGGGCCACAGATACGCAGTATTTT. Translated: CASSHRAVKGATDTQYF.

The chain couples TRBV4-2 to TRBJ2-1, with TRBD2 matching 11 bases. The CDR3 is 14 residues long. The ends lost 4 bases at V and 10 bases at J; junction bases unmatched: 6. The V gene's germline CDR1 is LGHNA and CDR2 YNFKEQ. CDR3 nucleotides: TGTGCCAGCAGCCCAATCGGGACTAGCGGCGAGCAGTTCTTC. Translated, it gives CASSPIGTSGEQFF.

V and J are TRBV2 and TRBJ2-5, with D uncertain. The CDR3 has 13 amino acids. Trimming removed 6 bases from V and 4 bases from J, with 12 bases in between. Germline CDR1 is SNHLY and CDR2 is FYNNEI. The CDR3 sequence: CASSLPPAETQYF. The CDR3 DNA is TGTGCCAGCAGCCTACCCCCAGCAGAGACCCAGTACTTC.

This clonotype came up a few times. The chain couples TRBV9 to TRBJ2-2; no clear D. This CDR3 spans 13 amino acids. Per the germline V gene, CDR1 is SGDLS and CDR2 is YYNGEE. V was clipped by 4 bases and J by 4 bases, with 8 bases between them. The CDR3 sequence: CASSPFPTGELFF. The CDR3, as DNA: TGTGCCAGCAGCCCGTTCCCCACCGGGGAGCTGTTTTTT.

This clonotype appeared once. V gene TRBV20-1 combines with J gene TRBJ2-5; D ambiguous. The CDR3 contains 16 residues. The germline V gene encodes CDR1 DFQATT and CDR2 SNEGSKA (reference sequence). Trimming pared 1 base from V and 5 bases from J, leaving 20 bases between. Here the CDR3 reads CSARAPVRIAPETQYF. The CDR3 DNA reads as TGCAGTGCTAGAGCCCCTGTCCGCATAGCACCCGAGACCCAGTACTTC.